By share, the clone carrying this T cell receptor beta chain counts as medium-sized. Its specificity is unknown. V lost 3 bases, J lost 4 bases, and 2 bases stayed unmatched. Germline loops: CDR1 MNHEY, CDR2 SMNVEV (reference sequence). This CDR3 contains 14 residues. A unique molecular identifier was carried by every single TCR cDNA molecule. TCRdb fed the 5' RACE reads into MiXCR, producing one record per CDR3 protein. The sample includes about 3,800 distinct CDR3 sequences, over 4% of them seen just once. Time point here: sample taken at primary tumor resection. Unsorted tumor, nontumor lung tissue or cryopreserved PBMC supplied the whole RNA. These data are taken from a study of spatial heterogeneity in lung cancer. Overall study context: Alpha-chain sequences were consistently detected less often than beta-chain sequences. Study observations and caveats: Higher tumor mutation counts went along with higher counts of expanded intratumoral alpha and beta TCRs.

The clonotype was recovered from a male donor with early-stage non-small cell lung cancer. The chain employs TRBV27 and TRBJ2-5; the match to TRBD2 covers 10 bases. The material sequenced was lung tumor tissue, taken at surgery. The CDR3 bases are TGTGCCAGCAGTTTGAGACTAGCGGGAGAGACCCAGTACTTC. Amino acids: CASSLRLAGETQYF.